Each of the 13 T cell receptor beta chains below was sequenced from the same sample in a study of cytomegalovirus exposure and HLA in healthy donors. Use of 60 Vbeta and 13 Jbeta primers characterized the PCR. Data came from immunoSEQ multiplex PCR; TCRdb stores just in-frame clones and leaves some out. This table holds about 190,000 clones, around 67% found once. Sequences were obtained from PBMCs. All receptors come from a woman between 25 and 40 years old in good health and CMV-seropositive.

This chain joins TRBV6-5 and TRBJ1-2, with D perhaps matching TRBD1 (6 bases). V was trimmed by 5 bases and J by 3 bases, leaving 16 bases between them. The CDR3 consists of 15 residues. Per the germline V gene, CDR1 is MNHEY and CDR2 is SVGAGI. Written as DNA, the CDR3 is TGTGCCAGCAGTCCCCGAAACAGGGCTCACTATGGCTACACCTTC. Translation gives CASSPRNRAHYGYTF.

The rearrangement links TRBV5-8 to TRBJ1-1, with TRBD1 matching 9 bases. The CDR3 is made up of 13 amino acids. Per germline, CDR1 SGHTS and CDR2 YDEGEE. V lost 4 bases and J lost 4; bases outside the gene matches: 2. The CDR3 nucleotides are TGTGCCAGCAGCGTACAGGGGGCCACTGAAGCTTTCTTT. Its protein is CASSVQGATEAFF.

The chain uses TRBV10-1 and TRBJ2-4; a weak D match, TRBD2 (6 bases). The CDR3 contains 17 residues. CDR1 is WNHNN, CDR2 SYGVQD, per germline (reference sequence). Between the trimmed V and J ends, which lost 2 bases and 0 bases, there was a span of 14 bases. Here the CDR3 DNA reads TGCGCCAGCAGTGAGGGGGCCAGCGGGCGAGCCAAAAACATTCAGTACTTC. It translates to CASSEGASGRAKNIQYF.

The rearrangement joins TRBV15 to TRBJ2-5, with TRBD1 matching 8 bases. The germline V gene has CDR1 LNHNV and CDR2 YYDKDF (reference sequence). V shed 4 bases and J 5 bases; nucleotides not matched to a gene: 12. The CDR3 has 16 amino acids. The CDR3 region has the DNA TGTGCCACCAGCACATTGGGCCAGGGGGCTCTGGAGACCCAGTACTTC. Its protein is CATSTLGQGALETQYF.

This sequence joins TRBV15 and TRBJ2-4; 7 positions agree with TRBD2. Germline loops: CDR1 LNHNV, CDR2 YYDKDF (reference sequence). The CDR3 extends over 13 amino acids. Trimming cost V 5 bases and J 6 bases; bases outside gene matches: 4. CDR3: CATSGGRGNIQYF. The CDR3 region has the DNA TGTGCCACCAGCGGGGGGAGGGGAAACATTCAGTACTTC.

The chain joins TRBV7-9 to TRBJ1-4, with a possible D match to TRBD1 (5 bases). Between the trimmed V and J ends, which lost 2 bases and 5 bases, there was a span of 12 bases. This CDR3 has 15 amino acids. The germline gives CDR1 SEHNR, CDR2 FQNEAQ (reference sequence). CDR3 amino acids: CASSLSRGGNEKLFF. CDR3 in DNA: TGTGCCAGCAGCTTATCACGGGGGGGGAATGAAAAACTGTTTTTT.

A few counts support this clone. The V gene is TRBV18, the J gene TRBJ2-2, with a tentative D call TRBD1 (6 bases). The V and J ends lost 5 bases and 4 bases respectively, with 17 bases between them. Germline V CDR1 and CDR2: KGHSH, LQKENI. This CDR3 region has 16 residues. CDR3 sequence: CASSFSRGVTTGELFF. CDR3 bases: TGTGCCAGCTCATTCTCCAGGGGTGTCACCACCGGGGAGCTGTTTTTT. The variable domain in full, completed from reference TRBV18 and TRBJ2-2, reads NAGVMQNPRHLVRRRGQEARLRCSPMKGHSHVYWYRQLPEEGLKFMVYLQKENIIDESGMPKERFSAEFPKEGPSILRIQQVVRGDSAAYFCASSFSRGVTTGELFFGEGSRLTVL.

The chain carries TRBV9 and TRBJ2-3; D is unclear. This CDR3 has 14 residues. Germline V lookup: CDR1 SGDLS, CDR2 YYNGEE. Between the trimmed V and J ends, which lost 4 bases and 2 bases, there was a span of 11 bases. For the CDR3, the DNA is TGTGCCAGCAGCAGAGGCGGAATCACAGATACGCAGTATTTT. Protein sequence: CASSRGGITDTQYF.

V is TRBV10-3 and J is TRBJ2-1; possibly TRBD2 for D (6 bases). V gave up 2 bases and J gave up 0 bases, with 14 bases separating them. Per the germline V gene, CDR1 is ENHRY and CDR2 is SYGVKD. This CDR3 has 17 residues. The CDR3 is CAISEALASSSYNEQFF. The DNA for the CDR3 is TGTGCCATCAGTGAGGCCCTAGCGTCGAGCTCCTACAATGAGCAGTTCTTC.

V usage is TRBV5-6 and J usage is TRBJ2-7, with TRBD1 identical over 9 bases. The CDR3 is 15 residues long. Per germline, CDR1 SGHDT and CDR2 YYEEEE. Trimming took 3 bases from V and 6 from J; bases not matched to a gene: 10. The CDR3, as DNA: TGTGCCAGCAGCTCGCCGGGACAGGGTGGAGGCGAGCAGTACTTC. Protein: CASSSPGQGGGEQYF.

The chain combines TRBV7-9 with TRBJ2-1; D remains ambiguous. V was cut by 0 bases and J by 7 bases, with 7 bases left in between. Germline CDR1 and CDR2: SEHNR and FQNEAQ (reference sequence). The CDR3 extends over 13 amino acids. Here the CDR3 DNA reads TGTGCCAGCAGCTTAGCGCGAAGTAATGAGCAGTTCTTC. Amino acid sequence: CASSLARSNEQFF.

This clone was observed a handful of times. The chain carries TRBV7-2 and TRBJ2-1; 9 nucleotides agree with TRBD1. With 6 bases clipped from V and 4 bases from J, the junction kept 10 bases outside the gene matches. The CDR3 contains 16 residues. Germline CDR1 reads SGHTA; CDR2 reads FQGNSA. The CDR3 here is CASSFSGTGTYNEQFF. DNA for the CDR3: TGTGCCAGCAGTTTTTCCGGGACAGGGACTTACAATGAGCAGTTCTTC.

The CDR3 loop reads CASSVEGRGRGNEQFF. CDR3 DNA: TGTGCCAGCAGCGTAGAGGGTCGCGGGAGGGGGAATGAGCAGTTCTTC. V usage is TRBV13 and J usage is TRBJ2-1, with 9 nucleotides matching TRBD2. The CDR3 covers 16 residues. V trimming: 5 bases; J trimming: 7 bases; junction bases outside the gene matches: 12. Germline V lookup: CDR1 PRHDT, CDR2 FYEKMQ (reference sequence).